The next 11 T cell receptor beta chains were all read from a single sample in a study of blood T cells in healthy people across ages (dated by TCRdb to about 2015). Libraries were prepared through 5' RACE. These reads were obtained on an Illumina HiSeq 2500. A second PCR of roughly 6 to 11 cycles was run with a J-beta primer mix and a sample-barcoded 5' primer. The public reads were run again by TCRdb, first through fastp at Q25 and then through MiXCR, and only productive beta chains were kept. Identical CDR3 proteins give one entry, which carries the most common genes and DNA. Present in this sample are about 680,000 distinct CDR3 sequences, about half of which were seen just once. The ten most abundant clones make up about 32% of the sample. Sequenced input: blood. These receptors all stem from a woman aged 55-75 years in good health.

This sequence joins TRBV28 and TRBJ2-3; D unclear. The CDR3 is 14 amino acids. V was trimmed by 6 bases and J by 2 bases, leaving 12 bases between them. Germline CDR1 is MDHEN and CDR2 is SYDVKM. CDR3 in amino acids: CASRTPAFTDTQYF. The CDR3 DNA is TGTGCCAGCAGAACCCCAGCGTTCACAGATACGCAGTATTTT.

The chain couples TRBV20-1 to TRBJ1-5, with D unclear. The CDR3 consists of 13 residues. V dropped 4 bases and J dropped 5 bases, with 12 bases sitting between them. CDR1 is DFQATT and CDR2 is SNEGSKA in the germline V gene (reference sequence). CDR3 DNA sequence: TGCAGTGCTATGGGAGTGGGAGATCAGCCCCAGCATTTT. This encodes CSAMGVGDQPQHF.

The chain couples TRBV9 to TRBJ2-2, with no clear D. This CDR3 is 13 amino acids long. Per the germline V gene, CDR1 is SGDLS and CDR2 is YYNGEE. V lost 4 bases and J 8 bases, leaving 12 bases between the germline ends. The chain's CDR3 is CASSPSPRGELFF. The DNA for the CDR3 is TGTGCCAGCAGCCCTTCACCCAGGGGGGAGCTGTTTTTT.

This clonotype was seen ten or more times. Written as DNA, the CDR3 is TGCGCCAGCAGCCAAGAATGGGCGGGAGTTGGGTACGAGCAGTACTTC. Translation: CASSQEWAGVGYEQYF. The chain has TRBV4-3 and TRBJ2-7; 7 positions match TRBD2. Unmatched junction bases numbered 9, after V lost 0 bases and J lost 4 bases. This CDR3 spans 16 amino acids. Germline assignment: CDR1 LGHNA and CDR2 YSLEER.

This clonotype turned up a few times. The J gene is TRBJ2-5, the V gene TRBV24-1; a possible D gene is TRBD1 (5 bases). Germline CDR1 and CDR2: KGHDR and SFDVKD. CDR3 size: 12 residues. Trimming cost V 6 bases and J 5 bases, with 9 bases left between them. In DNA, the CDR3 is TGTGCCACCAGTCGGACAACGGAGACCCAGTACTTC. This translates into CATSRTTETQYF.

This chain connects TRBV27 to TRBJ1-2; 9 nucleotides match TRBD1. In germline, CDR1 is MNHEY, CDR2 SMNVEV (reference sequence). CDR3 length equals 15 residues. V lost 5 bases, J lost 2 bases, and 6 bases stayed unmatched. The DNA for the CDR3 is TGTGCCAGCAGTCCCGCGACAGGGGGAAACTATGGCTACACCTTC. It translates to CASSPATGGNYGYTF.

The chain employs TRBV20-1 and TRBJ1-4; the match to TRBD1 covers 10 bases. Germline lookup yields CDR1 DFQATT and CDR2 SNEGSKA (reference sequence). The CDR3 totals 13 residues. After removal of 6 bases from V and 5 bases from J, the junction contained 3 bases not matched to a gene. CDR3 in DNA: TGCAGTGCAACGGGACAGGGGAATGAAAAACTGTTTTTT. Amino acids: CSATGQGNEKLFF.

This clonotype was seen only once. V usage is TRBV6-5 and J usage is TRBJ1-6; D unresolved. Germline CDR1 MNHEY, CDR2 SVGAGI. V dropped 5 bases and J dropped 10 bases, with 15 bases sitting between them. CDR3 length: 14 amino acids. As DNA, the CDR3 is TGTGCCAGCAGTCCGGGTGGTTCGGACTCACCCCTCCACTTT. Protein sequence: CASSPGGSDSPLHF.

The rearrangement joins TRBV7-9 to TRBJ2-3; 8 bases match TRBD2. Trimming at V came to 3 bases and at J to 3 bases, leaving 8 bases not matched to a gene. The CDR3 has 16 residues. Germline CDR1 reads SEHNR; CDR2 reads FQNEAQ (reference sequence). Here the CDR3 DNA reads TGTGCCAGCAGCTTCTTAGCGGGACTTCTGACAGATACGCAGTATTTT. This sequence encodes CASSFLAGLLTDTQYF.

The chain uses TRBV4-2 and TRBJ1-2; no firm D call. The germline gives CDR1 LGHNA, CDR2 YNFKEQ. Trimming shortened V by 5 bases and J by 0 bases, and 7 bases separated the two germline ends. CDR3 size: 13 residues. The CDR3 bases are TGTGCCAGCAGCTCTACACCTAACTATGGCTACACCTTC. This translates into CASSSTPNYGYTF.

This chain links TRBV6-2 or TRBV6-3 with TRBJ2-5; D gene uncertain. The CDR3 consists of 16 residues. The V and J ends lost 0 bases and 5 bases respectively, with 16 bases between them. Germline CDR1 MNHEY, CDR2 SVGEGT. CDR3 sequence reads: CASSYSTRTLRETQYF. CDR3 nucleotides: TGTGCCAGCAGTTACTCGACCCGCACTTTGAGGGAGACCCAGTACTTC.